The 18 T cell receptor beta chains listed next were all sequenced from one sample in a study of tumor and adjacent non-tumor tissue in lung cancer. TCRbeta libraries were built with three rounds of nested PCR, modified from ARM-PCR. TCRdb analysed the multiplex PCR reads with MiXCR anew, one entry per CDR3 protein. The profile covers about 200,000 distinct CDR3 sequences, with about 71% appearing a single time and roughly a quarter taken by the ten largest. No cell sorting was done before RNA was extracted from the tissue. Input material: lung tumor tissue. Receptor source: a man aged 60-69 years with non-small cell lung cancer.

For this clonotype: Germline is not matched at one junction end, which may reflect a read error. The rearrangement joins TRBV20-1 to TRBJ2-1; TRBD2 matches 8 bases. The V gene's germline CDR1 is DFQATT and CDR2 SNEGSKA (reference sequence). The CDR3 length is 13 residues. Written as DNA, the CDR3 is TGCAGCCCTAGGGACGGGGGGGCCAATGAGCAGTGCTTC. Translating it yields CSPRDGGANEQCF.

The rearrangement joins TRBV6-5 to TRBJ1-2; 10 positions agree with TRBD1. Looked up from germline, CDR1 is MNHEY and CDR2 is SVGAGI. The CDR3 runs 16 residues. V lost 11 bases to trimming and J lost 5 bases; unmatched junction nucleotides: 17. In DNA form, the CDR3 reads TGTGCCGCCATTAAACGGACAGGGGGGGACCGTTATGGCTACACCTTC. Protein product: CAAIKRTGGDRYGYTF.

As for this clonotype: A read error is possible here, since a much larger clone lies one base away. CDR3 bases: TGTGTCAGCAGTTACCTATTGGGACTAGCGAAACTTCCCACAGATACGCAGTATTTT. As protein: CVSSYLLGLAKLPTDTQYF. The chain joins TRBV6-5 to TRBJ2-3; 10 nucleotides match TRBD2. Germline-derived CDR1 and CDR2 are MNHEY and SVGAGI. This CDR3 is 19 amino acids long.

Comments on this clonotype: Given the absence of the conserved phenylalanine or tryptophan at the CDR3 end, a read error is likely. The chain's CDR3 is CASSRDRVGTEAFS. DNA for the CDR3: TGTGCCAGCAGTCGGGACAGGGTCGGCACTGAAGCTTTCTCT. This sequence joins TRBV12-3 or TRBV12-4 and TRBJ1-1; 9 bases align to TRBD1. This CDR3 contains 14 residues. The junction had 5 bases not matched to a gene; V was cut back by 5 bases and J by 4 bases.

On this clonotype: This may come from a read error, since a much larger clone is one base off. The conserved closing phenylalanine or tryptophan is absent in this CDR3, likely reflecting a read error. The rearrangement links TRBV4-2 to TRBJ1-2; possibly TRBD1 for D (5 bases). The CDR3 contains 14 residues. Trimming took 1 base from V and 8 from J, leaving 14 bases between them. Germline assignment: CDR1 LGHNA and CDR2 YNFKEQ. For the CDR3, the DNA is TGTGCCAGCAGCCAAGTTTCCAGGGCCGAGGGCTACACCTTA. This gives the protein CASSQVSRAEGYTL.

This clonotype was counted ten times or more. The chain is built from TRBV12-3 or TRBV12-4 and TRBJ2-2, with D unresolved. The V and J ends lost 6 bases and 7 bases respectively, with 15 bases between them. The length of the CDR3 is 14 residues. CDR3: CASRVPVLNGELFF. CDR3 in DNA: TGTGCCAGCAGGGTTCCCGTTTTGAACGGGGAGCTGTTTTTT.

A single count supports this clonotype. The chain carries TRBV20-1 and TRBJ1-1; D is unclear. CDR1 is DFQATT, CDR2 SNEGSKA, per germline (reference sequence). V was clipped by 3 bases and J by 8 bases, with 16 bases between them. CDR3 length: 13 residues. In DNA, the CDR3 is TGCAGTGCTAGCATTTCCCGGGTCACCGAAGCTTTCTTT. Translation gives CSASISRVTEAFF.

Details on this clonotype: At one end, the junction sequence differs from germline, possibly due to a read error. This chain links TRBV10-2 with TRBJ2-2; 8 positions match TRBD1. The length of the CDR3 is 15 residues. CDR1 and CDR2 from the germline V gene are WSHSY and SAAADI. The DNA of the CDR3 is TGCGCCAGCAGGGACAGGGAAAAGGACACCGGGAAGCTGTTTTTT. Its translation is CASRDREKDTGKLFF.

Details on this clonotype: Its ends do not fully match the called genes, so a read error is possible. The chain recombines TRBV4-3 with TRBJ2-4; tentatively, D is TRBD2 (6 bases). The CDR3 covers 17 residues. The germline CDR1 and CDR2 sequences are LGHNA and YSLEER. The CDR3 reads CVSSRNGGERGKSIQYF. In DNA, the CDR3 is TGCGTCAGCAGCCGCAATGGAGGGGAGAGGGGTAAAAGCATTCAGTACTTC.

Turning to this clonotype: The CDR3 does not close with the conserved phenylalanine or tryptophan, likely indicating a read error. The chain is built from TRBV20-1 and TRBJ1-6; D possibly corresponds to TRBD1 (6 bases). In germline, CDR1 is DFQATT, CDR2 SNEGSKA (reference sequence). This CDR3 has 17 residues. CDR3 in DNA: TGCAGTGTTAGAGTCGGGGGGGCGAGCTCCTATAATTCACCCCTCCACGTT. Translation: CSVRVGGASSYNSPLHV.

With respect to this clonotype: Since the CDR3 does not end with the conserved phenylalanine or tryptophan, this likely comes from a read error. The rearrangement joins TRBV20-1 to TRBJ1-5; D may be TRBD1 (5 bases). Per the germline V gene, CDR1 is DFQATT and CDR2 is SNEGSKA (reference sequence). The CDR3 loop spans 18 amino acids. CDR3 sequence: CSARYGGRVRSSNQLQHV. CDR3 DNA sequence: TGCAGTGCTAGATATGGGGGTCGGGTTCGGTCTAGTAATCAGCTCCAGCATGTT.

In the case of this clonotype: It may be a read error: a sequence one base away is much more abundant. This likely comes from a read error, as the CDR3 has no conserved phenylalanine or tryptophan at its end. The rearrangement uses TRBV4-2 and TRBJ2-7; 7 positions agree with TRBD1. Germline trimming cut 6 bases from V and 0 bases from J; bases unmatched to any gene: 2. The CDR3 totals 13 residues. CDR1 and CDR2 (germline): LGHNA, YNFKEQ. The CDR3 sequence: CASRGQSSYEQYI. In nucleotides, the CDR3 is TGTGCCAGCAGGGGACAGAGCTCCTACGAGCAGTACATC.

The chain joins TRBV11-3 to TRBJ2-1, with D hard to call. The CDR3 runs to 16 residues. Germline V gene data show CDR1 as SGHNT and CDR2 as YENEEA. Between the trimmed V and J ends, which lost 5 bases and 3 bases, there was a span of 17 bases. The CDR3 DNA is TGTGCCAGCAGCCGAGACAAGGGTTTGAGCTACAATGAGCAGTTCTTC. It encodes CASSRDKGLSYNEQFF.

There are many counts of this clonotype. The V call is TRBV11-2, the J call TRBJ2-3, with TRBD1 as a possible D gene (6 bases). This CDR3 is built from 14 residues. V lost 5 bases to trimming and J lost 3 bases, with 12 bases between them. Germline V CDR1 and CDR2: SGHAT, FQNNGV. The CDR3 DNA reads as TGTGCCAGCAGCAACATAAGGGGGACAGATACGCAGTATTTT. It specifies CASSNIRGTDTQYF. Looking up the rest from reference TRBV11-2 and TRBJ2-3 gives the full variable domain: EAGVAQSPRYKIIEKRQSVAFWCNPISGHATLYWYQQILGQGPKLLIQFQNNGVVDDSQLPKDRFSAERLKGVDSTLKIQPAKLEDSAVYLCASSNIRGTDTQYFGPGTRLTVL.

Notes on this clonotype: This may come from a read error, since a much larger clone is one base off. The rearrangement links TRBV20-1 to TRBJ1-4; the D gene is possibly TRBD1 (5 bases). CDR1 and CDR2 from the germline V gene are DFQATT and SNEGSKA (reference sequence). The CDR3 runs 14 residues. V dropped 4 bases and J dropped 0 bases, with 9 bases sitting between them. CDR3 sequence: CSAMTAATNEKLFF. The CDR3, as DNA: TGCAGTGCTATGACAGCCGCAACTAATGAAAAACTGTTTTTT.

This clonotype has only one observation. The chain is built from TRBV6-1 and TRBJ1-1, with 11 bases aligning to TRBD1. The CDR3 length is 14 residues. The J segment lost 10 bases and the V segment lost 9 bases, leaving 13 bases of the junction unmatched. The germline V gene encodes CDR1 MNHNS and CDR2 SASEGT. This CDR3 reads CARSHRDRGMSAFF. CDR3 in DNA: TGTGCCAGGAGCCACCGGGACAGGGGGATGTCAGCTTTCTTT.

Comment on this clonotype: This could be a read error, since a much larger clone is one nucleotide away. The chain has TRBV4-3 and TRBJ2-1; D ambiguous. There are 14 residues in the CDR3. Germline assignment: CDR1 LGHNA and CDR2 YSLEER. Trimming removed 3 bases at V and 10 bases at J, with 16 bases between. CDR3 in DNA: TGCGCCAGCAGCCATCCAGGATCCGGCAAAGAGCAGTTCTTC. Translation gives CASSHPGSGKEQFF.

This clonotype was detected only once. Since a much larger clone is just one base distant, this may be a read error. V is TRBV20-1 and J is TRBJ2-3; D is unresolved. CDR3 size: 12 residues. Germline-derived CDR1 and CDR2 are DFQATT and SNEGSKA (reference sequence). The CDR3 protein is CSAIWPPDKQYF. The CDR3 DNA sequence: TGCAGTGCCATTTGGCCCCCAGATAAGCAGTATTTT.